Listed below are T cell receptor beta chains from one sample, sequenced in a study of OX40 agonist ivuxolimab in advanced cancers. Clones were sequenced by immunoSEQ multiplex PCR, and TCRdb holds only the in-frame ones, with some missing. There are about 35,000 clones in the sample; about 82% occur only once, and 20% to 30% lies in the top ten. The sample here was CD4+ or CD8+ T cells sorted from blood, taken in a trial of the OX40 agonist ivuxolimab. The receptors were gathered from an adult with an advanced solid tumor such as melanoma, head and neck, liver or kidney cancer. The CDR3 runs from the conserved cysteine through the conserved F or W. A D gene is named only where the DNA matches it firmly. Clone size is shown for a subset of rows, as once, few, many or a class of expanded clone.

d_call: NA
j_call: TRBJ2-7
clone_size: NA
v_call: TRBV27
cdr3_nt: TGTGCCAGCAGTTGGGCTAGCGAGTCCTACGAGCAGTACTTC
cdr3_aa: CASSWASESYEQYF

d_call: NA
j_call: TRBJ2-2
clone_size: NA
v_call: TRBV6-4
cdr3_nt: TGTGCCAGCAGTGACTCTAGCCTCACCGGGGAGCTGTTTTTT
cdr3_aa: CASSDSSLTGELFF

d_call: NA
j_call: TRBJ2-3
clone_size: NA
v_call: TRBV9
cdr3_nt: TGTGCCAGCAACACAGGGTATGGGACAGATACGCAGTATTTT
cdr3_aa: CASNTGYGTDTQYF

d_call: NA
j_call: TRBJ2-6
clone_size: few
v_call: TRBV14
cdr3_nt: TGTGCCAGCAGCCCACAGCTTTCTGGGGCCAACGTCCTGACTTTC
cdr3_aa: CASSPQLSGANVLTF

d_call: TRBD1
j_call: TRBJ1-4
clone_size: NA
v_call: TRBV5-1
cdr3_nt: TGCGCCAGCAGCGGGGACAGGGGCGATGCGACTAATGAAAAACTGTTTTTT
cdr3_aa: CASSGDRGDATNEKLFF

d_call: NA
j_call: TRBJ2-5
clone_size: NA
v_call: TRBV15
cdr3_nt: TGTGCCACCAGCAGCGAGTTTGGGGGGACCCAGTACTTC
cdr3_aa: CATSSEFGGTQYF

d_call: NA
j_call: TRBJ2-7
clone_size: NA
v_call: TRBV4-2
cdr3_nt: TGTGCCAGCAGCCAAGATGAGCAGGGCTTGTACTTC
cdr3_aa: CASSQDEQGLYF

d_call: NA
j_call: TRBJ2-2
clone_size: NA
v_call: TRBV5-6
cdr3_nt: TGTGCCAGCAGCGTACAGCTGAACACCGGGGAGCTGTTTTTT
cdr3_aa: CASSVQLNTGELFF

d_call: TRBD1
j_call: TRBJ2-3
clone_size: NA
v_call: TRBV5-8
cdr3_nt: TGTGCCAGCAGCCTAGGACAGGGGGGGGATACGCAGTATTTT
cdr3_aa: CASSLGQGGDTQYF

d_call: TRBD1
j_call: TRBJ1-2
clone_size: NA
v_call: TRBV27
cdr3_nt: TGTGCCAGCAGTTTATCTGGGGGACAGAACTATGGCTACACCTTC
cdr3_aa: CASSLSGGQNYGYTF

d_call: NA
j_call: TRBJ2-7
clone_size: NA
v_call: TRBV9
cdr3_nt: TGTGCCAGCAGCGTGGGGGGCCCCTACGAGCAGTACTTC
cdr3_aa: CASSVGGPYEQYF

d_call: TRBD1
j_call: TRBJ2-1
clone_size: NA
v_call: TRBV27
cdr3_nt: TGTGCCAGCAGTTTAGCCGGGACAGGGGACAATGAGCAGTTCTTC
cdr3_aa: CASSLAGTGDNEQFF

d_call: NA
j_call: TRBJ1-4
clone_size: NA
v_call: TRBV9
cdr3_nt: TGTGCCAGCAGCTGGACCGGGACACCAGGGGAAAAACTGTTTTTT
cdr3_aa: CASSWTGTPGEKLFF

d_call: TRBD2
j_call: TRBJ2-2
clone_size: NA
v_call: TRBV5-1
cdr3_nt: TGCGCCAGCAGCTTCCAGCGGGAAAGCACCGGGGAGCTGTTTTTT
cdr3_aa: CASSFQRESTGELFF

d_call: NA
j_call: TRBJ2-7
clone_size: NA
v_call: TRBV7-9
cdr3_nt: TGTGCCAGCAGCTTTGGTGGCACTTCCTCCTACGAGCAGTACTTC
cdr3_aa: CASSFGGTSSYEQYF

d_call: NA
j_call: TRBJ1-1
clone_size: few
v_call: TRBV9
cdr3_nt: TGTGCCAGCAGCGCCAGGGTCACCATGAACACTGAAGCTTTCTTT
cdr3_aa: CASSARVTMNTEAFF

d_call: TRBD2
j_call: TRBJ2-2
clone_size: NA
v_call: TRBV15
cdr3_nt: TGTGCCACCAGGGCTAGCGGGGGGGCCGGTGGGGAGCTGTTTTTT
cdr3_aa: CATRASGGAGGELFF

d_call: NA
j_call: TRBJ2-5
clone_size: few
v_call: TRBV6-5
cdr3_nt: TGTGCCAGCGCCCCAGGACCTGCGGACCAAGAGACCCAGTACTTC
cdr3_aa: CASAPGPADQETQYF

d_call: NA
j_call: TRBJ2-2
clone_size: NA
v_call: TRBV9
cdr3_nt: TGTGCCAGCAGCGTAGGCATCGAACAGGCGAACACCGGGGAGCTGTTTTTT
cdr3_aa: CASSVGIEQANTGELFF

d_call: TRBD2
j_call: TRBJ2-3
clone_size: NA
v_call: TRBV6-1
cdr3_nt: TGTGCCAGCAGTAACGTGGCGGGAGAGGGTCATACGCAGTATTTT
cdr3_aa: CASSNVAGEGHTQYF

d_call: NA
j_call: TRBJ1-1
clone_size: NA
v_call: TRBV27
cdr3_nt: TGTGCCAGCGGGTTCGGGTTAGGGAACACTGAAGCTTTCTTT
cdr3_aa: CASGFGLGNTEAFF

d_call: NA
j_call: TRBJ2-1
clone_size: NA
v_call: TRBV7-9
cdr3_nt: TGTGCCAGCAGCACCGCTACAGGGTTCCCCGACAATGAGCAGTTCTTC
cdr3_aa: CASSTATGFPDNEQFF

d_call: NA
j_call: TRBJ2-1
clone_size: few
v_call: TRBV7-2
cdr3_nt: TGTGCCAGCAGCCCCTTAACCCGGACCGAGCAGTTCTTC
cdr3_aa: CASSPLTRTEQFF

d_call: NA
j_call: TRBJ1-5
clone_size: NA
v_call: TRBV6-6
cdr3_nt: TGTGCCAGCAGTTACTCGAGTCGGGAGGGACAGCCCCAGCATTTT
cdr3_aa: CASSYSSREGQPQHF

d_call: NA
j_call: TRBJ2-7
clone_size: NA
v_call: TRBV11-2
cdr3_nt: TGTGCCAGCAGCTTTAACCCCGGGACCACCTCCTTCGTCGAGCAGTACTTC
cdr3_aa: CASSFNPGTTSFVEQYF

d_call: TRBD2
j_call: TRBJ2-1
clone_size: NA
v_call: TRBV5-5
cdr3_nt: TGTGCCAGCAGATGGACTAGCGGGAGGGGAAATGAGCAGTTCTTC
cdr3_aa: CASRWTSGRGNEQFF

d_call: NA
j_call: TRBJ1-3
clone_size: once
v_call: TRBV7-6
cdr3_nt: TGTGCCAGCAGCTCATGGACAGAAAACACCATATATTTT
cdr3_aa: CASSSWTENTIYF

d_call: TRBD1
j_call: TRBJ2-3
clone_size: NA
v_call: TRBV28
cdr3_nt: TGTGCCAGCAGCTCCTTTTCAGGGACAGGGGGCGCAGATACGCAGTATTTT
cdr3_aa: CASSSFSGTGGADTQYF

d_call: NA
j_call: TRBJ2-7
clone_size: NA
v_call: TRBV19
cdr3_nt: TGTGCCACCATGGGCCTCTCCTACGAGCAGTACTTC
cdr3_aa: CATMGLSYEQYF

d_call: NA
j_call: TRBJ2-5
clone_size: once
v_call: TRBV7-7
cdr3_nt: TGTGCTAGCAGCCTCAACGTGGCTGACGTGGAGACCCAGTACTTC
cdr3_aa: CASSLNVADVETQYF

d_call: NA
j_call: TRBJ2-3
clone_size: NA
v_call: TRBV23-1
cdr3_nt: TGCGCCAGCAGTCAAGAGACAGAGAACCCCACAGATACGCAGTATTTT
cdr3_aa: CASSQETENPTDTQYF

d_call: NA
j_call: TRBJ2-5
clone_size: NA
v_call: TRBV7-9
cdr3_nt: TGTGCCAGCAGCAGCATGCAAGAGACCCAGTACTTC
cdr3_aa: CASSSMQETQYF

d_call: NA
j_call: TRBJ1-1
clone_size: NA
v_call: TRBV19
cdr3_nt: TGTGCCAGTAGCTTAGCCGGGACATTTAACACTGAAGCTTTCTTT
cdr3_aa: CASSLAGTFNTEAFF